The rows below give T cell receptor beta chains drawn from one sample of a study of blood T cells in healthy people across ages. TCRdb reprocessed the 5' RACE reads via MiXCR and lists one record per CDR3 protein. The sample carries approximately 1.5 million distinct CDR3 sequences, roughly 30% recorded once. The sequenced sample was blood. These receptors were taken from a woman in her 30s in good health. Each CDR3 is given with its conserved first and last residue. D genes are given only for firm matches. A clone size is listed for some rows: how often the clone was seen (once, few, many), or a class if it is expanded.

D gene	V gene	clone size	J gene	CDR3 protein	CDR3 DNA
NA	TRBV11-2	NA	TRBJ2-1	CASSLQFSAVAYNEQFF	TGTGCCAGCAGCCTACAATTTTCAGCAGTGGCCTACAATGAGCAGTTCTTC
TRBD1	TRBV6-2/TRBV6-3	NA	TRBJ1-5	CASSYSFRGTGVRDQPQHF	TGTGCCAGCAGTTACTCTTTTAGAGGGACAGGGGTACGGGATCAGCCCCAGCATTTT
NA	TRBV6-1	few	TRBJ1-5	CASRGQARDYNQPQHF	TGTGCCAGCAGGGGCCAGGCGAGGGACTACAATCAGCCCCAGCATTTT
NA	TRBV29-1	few	TRBJ1-2	CSVEDRSTFNNGYTF	TGCAGCGTTGAAGATCGCAGTACCTTCAACAATGGCTACACCTTC
NA	TRBV2	few	TRBJ2-7	CASSDVSYEQYF	TGTGCCAGCAGTGATGTCTCCTACGAGCAGTACTTC
NA	TRBV27	few	TRBJ2-1	CASIRMGFRGSYNEQFF	TGCGCCAGCATCCGCATGGGGTTCCGTGGGTCCTACAATGAGCAGTTCTTC
TRBD2	TRBV20-1	few	TRBJ2-3	CSARLGLAADTQYF	TGCAGTGCTAGATTGGGACTAGCGGCAGATACGCAGTATTTT
TRBD1	TRBV27	NA	TRBJ1-6	CASSLRLGQGSDSPLHF	TGTGCCAGCAGTTTAAGGCTCGGACAGGGGAGCGATTCACCCCTCCACTTT
TRBD1	TRBV29-1	few	TRBJ1-2	CSVKRTGGFGGYTF	TGCAGCGTAAAGAGGACAGGGGGCTTCGGGGGCTACACCTTC
NA	TRBV18	NA	TRBJ2-7	CASSPNWDEQYF	TGTGCCAGCTCACCGAACTGGGACGAGCAGTACTTC